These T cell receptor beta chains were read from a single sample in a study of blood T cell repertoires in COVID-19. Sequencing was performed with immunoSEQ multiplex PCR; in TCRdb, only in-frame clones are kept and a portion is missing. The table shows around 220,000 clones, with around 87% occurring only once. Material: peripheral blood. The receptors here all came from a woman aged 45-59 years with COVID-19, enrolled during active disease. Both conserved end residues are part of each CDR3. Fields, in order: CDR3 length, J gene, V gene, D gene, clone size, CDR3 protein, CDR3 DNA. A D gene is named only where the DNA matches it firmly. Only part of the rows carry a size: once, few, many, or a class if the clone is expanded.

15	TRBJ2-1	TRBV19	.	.	CASSGPPLPYNEQFF	TGTGCCAGTAGTGGGCCACCGCTCCCATACAATGAGCAGTTCTTC
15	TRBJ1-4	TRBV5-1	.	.	CASSWDITTNEKLFF	TGCGCCAGCAGTTGGGACATTACAACTAATGAAAAACTGTTTTTT
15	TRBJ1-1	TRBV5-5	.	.	CASSFGGGRDTEAFF	TGTGCCAGCAGCTTCGGGGGTGGGCGGGACACTGAAGCTTTCTTT
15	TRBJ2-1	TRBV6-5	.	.	CASSYILGQDSEQFF	TGTGCCAGCAGTTATATATTAGGCCAGGATTCTGAGCAGTTCTTC
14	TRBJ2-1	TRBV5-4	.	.	CASSSGHSVNEQFF	TGTGCCAGCAGCTCGGGACATTCGGTGAATGAGCAGTTCTTC
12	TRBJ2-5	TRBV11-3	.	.	CASSTGGETQYF	TGTGCCAGCAGCACGGGCGGGGAGACCCAGTACTTC
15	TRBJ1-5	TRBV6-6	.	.	CASQETDSLNQPQHF	TGTGCCAGCCAAGAGACGGACAGCTTAAATCAGCCCCAGCATTTT
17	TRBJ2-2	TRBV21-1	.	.	CASSKGGRREVNGELFF	TGTGCCAGCAGCAAAGGGGGGAGAAGGGAGGTAAACGGGGAGCTGTTTTTT
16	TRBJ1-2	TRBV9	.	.	CASSAPSHGGYYGYTF	TGTGCCAGCAGCGCTCCCAGTCATGGCGGCTACTATGGCTACACCTTC
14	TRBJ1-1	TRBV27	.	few	CASSFSRSGTEAFF	TGTGCCAGCAGTTTCTCTAGGTCGGGAACTGAAGCTTTCTTT
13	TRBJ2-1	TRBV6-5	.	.	CATLEGRNNEQFF	TGTGCCACCCTTGAGGGCAGGAACAATGAGCAGTTCTTC
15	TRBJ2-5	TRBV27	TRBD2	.	CASSLNGGGRETQYF	TGTGCCAGCAGTTTAAACGGCGGGGGGCGGGAGACCCAGTACTTC
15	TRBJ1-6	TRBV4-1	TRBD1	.	CASRDVGQLHSPLHF	TGCGCCAGTCGTGACGTGGGACAGCTACATTCACCCCTCCACTTT
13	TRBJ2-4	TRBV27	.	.	CASSLSPGSIQYF	TGTGCCAGCAGTTTATCCCCGGGTAGCATTCAGTACTTC
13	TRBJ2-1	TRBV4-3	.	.	CASSRTKEREQFF	TGCGCCAGCAGCCGAACTAAGGAGAGAGAGCAGTTCTTC
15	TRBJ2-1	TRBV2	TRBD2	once	CASSASRGAYNEQFF	TGTGCCAGCAGCGCTTCGCGGGGGGCCTACAATGAGCAGTTCTTC
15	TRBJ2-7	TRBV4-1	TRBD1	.	CASSQPGQRLYEQYF	TGCGCCAGCAGCCAACCGGGACAGAGACTCTACGAGCAGTACTTC
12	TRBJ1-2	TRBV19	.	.	CASTGGNYGYTF	TGTGCCAGTACCGGGGGAAACTATGGCTACACCTTC
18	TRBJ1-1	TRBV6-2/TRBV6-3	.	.	CASSTTGLMGLQNTEAFF	TGTGCCAGCAGTACCACCGGACTTATGGGATTGCAAAACACTGAAGCTTTCTTT
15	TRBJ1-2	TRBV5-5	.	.	CASSLAPGEFRGYTF	TGTGCCAGCAGCTTGGCCCCGGGGGAGTTTCGAGGCTACACCTTC
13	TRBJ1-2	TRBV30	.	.	CAWSLTSGILGTF	TGTGCCTGGAGCCTAACCTCCGGGATCCTCGGGACCTTC
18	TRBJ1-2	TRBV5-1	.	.	CASSLGDSGDLANYGYTF	TGCGCCAGCAGCTTGGGAGACAGTGGGGATTTAGCTAACTATGGCTACACCTTC
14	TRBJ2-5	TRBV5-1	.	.	CASSLNRAQETQYF	TGCGCCAGCAGCTTGAACAGGGCTCAAGAGACCCAGTACTTC
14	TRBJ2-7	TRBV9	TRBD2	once	CASSISGGSYEQYF	TGTGCCAGCAGCATTAGCGGGGGGTCCTACGAGCAGTACTTC
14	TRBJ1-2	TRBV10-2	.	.	CASISGAGNYGYTF	TGCGCCAGCATCTCCGGCGCAGGGAACTATGGCTACACCTTC
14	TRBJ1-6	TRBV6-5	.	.	CASGPQGDNSPLHF	TGTGCCAGCGGTCCACAGGGAGACAATTCACCCCTCCACTTT
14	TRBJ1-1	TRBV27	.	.	CASRPIGGSTEAFF	TGTGCCAGCAGGCCCATTGGGGGCAGCACTGAAGCTTTCTTT
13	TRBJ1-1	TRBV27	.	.	CASSQNLNTEAFF	TGTGCCAGCAGCCAGAATTTGAACACTGAAGCTTTCTTT
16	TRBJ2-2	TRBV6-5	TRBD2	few	CASSYSSGGNTGELFF	TGTGCCAGCAGTTACAGCAGCGGGGGGAACACCGGGGAGCTGTTTTTT
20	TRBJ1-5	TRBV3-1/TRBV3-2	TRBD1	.	CASSLMKLDRRGHSNQPQHF	TGTGCCAGCAGCCTCATGAAACTGGACAGGAGGGGGCATAGCAATCAGCCCCAGCATTTT
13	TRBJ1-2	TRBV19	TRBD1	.	CASSRTGGYGYTF	TGTGCCAGTAGTCGGACAGGTGGCTATGGCTACACCTTC
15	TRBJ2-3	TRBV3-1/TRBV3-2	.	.	CASKSKGGGADTQYF	TGTGCCAGCAAAAGTAAGGGAGGGGGGGCAGATACGCAGTATTTT
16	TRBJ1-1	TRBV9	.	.	CASSVYQWGVGTEAFF	TGTGCCAGCAGCGTTTATCAGTGGGGAGTGGGCACTGAAGCTTTCTTT
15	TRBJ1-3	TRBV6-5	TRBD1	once	CASSRDRASGNTIYF	TGTGCCAGCAGTCGTGACAGGGCTTCTGGAAACACCATATATTTT
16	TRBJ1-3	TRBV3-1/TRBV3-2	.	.	CASSQKTAYSGNTIYF	TGTGCCAGCAGCCAGAAGACAGCCTACTCTGGAAACACCATATATTTT
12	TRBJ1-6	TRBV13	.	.	CASGLINSPLHF	TGTGCCTCGGGTCTGATTAATTCACCCCTCCACTTT
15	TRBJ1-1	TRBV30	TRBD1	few	CAWSARTGWVTEAFF	TGTGCCTGGAGTGCCCGGACAGGGTGGGTCACTGAAGCTTTCTTT
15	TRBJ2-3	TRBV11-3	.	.	CASRPGGVSTDTQYF	TGTGCCAGCAGGCCCGGGGGTGTGAGCACAGATACGCAGTATTTT
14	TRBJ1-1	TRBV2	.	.	CASSHRAMNTEAFF	TGTGCCAGCAGCCACAGGGCCATGAACACTGAAGCTTTCTTT
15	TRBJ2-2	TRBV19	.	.	CASSIGQTNTGELFF	TGTGCCAGTAGTATTGGACAGACGAACACCGGGGAGCTGTTTTTT